This T cell receptor beta chain was observed in a study of blood T cell repertoires in COVID-19. Assay used: immunoSEQ multiplex PCR; TCRdb lists only in-frame clones, some missing. The sample has 150,000 to 200,000 clones; about 83% are singletons. V gave up 5 bases and J gave up 8 bases; unmatched junction bases: 8. The CDR3 covers 16 residues. Germline V gene lookup returns CDR1 MDHEN and CDR2 SYDVKM. The receptor comes from a woman of 80 years or more with acute or convalescent COVID-19. The sequencing sample was made of peripheral blood. The chain has TRBV28 and TRBJ2-1, with 14 bases matching TRBD2. CDR3 sequence reads: CASSLGTSGSLYEQFF. CDR3 nucleotide sequence: TGTGCCAGCAGTCTCGGGACTAGCGGGAGTCTGTATGAGCAGTTCTTC.